This T cell receptor (beta chain) appears in the sequencing data of a study of T-cell memory formation after mild COVID-19. This clonotype was recorded a few times. Germline V gene data show CDR1 as SGDLS and CDR2 as YYNGEE. This CDR3 has 15 residues. V was shortened by 2 bases and J by 0 bases, with 11 bases between the two germline ends. 5'RACE primed at constant segments yielded TCR alpha and TCR beta cDNA libraries bearing sample barcodes and UMIs. From the 5' RACE reads, TCRdb called clonotypes with MiXCR, one entry per CDR3 protein. The repertoire holds 110,000 to 150,000 distinct CDR3 sequences, with roughly 13% as singletons.

The specimen sequenced was PBMCs or a T cell subset sorted from them (not recorded which). The sequence was obtained from an adult woman who had mild COVID-19 (a few samples of this study predate the infection). Cell type and time point are not known. The genes are TRBV9 and TRBJ1-2; D unclear. The CDR3 region has the DNA TGTGCCAGCAGCGTCGAACCTTCACCTAACTATGGCTACACCTTC. Residues: CASSVEPSPNYGYTF.